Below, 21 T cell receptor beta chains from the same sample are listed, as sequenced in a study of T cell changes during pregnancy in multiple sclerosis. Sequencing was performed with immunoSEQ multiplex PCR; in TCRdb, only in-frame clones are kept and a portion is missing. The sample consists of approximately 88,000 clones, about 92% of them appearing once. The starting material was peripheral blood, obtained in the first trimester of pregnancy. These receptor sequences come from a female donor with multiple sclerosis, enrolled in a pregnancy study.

This CDR3 reads CSVLQGMGETQYF. As DNA, the CDR3 is TGCAGCGTTCTACAGGGAATGGGGGAGACCCAGTACTTC. The genes are TRBV29-1 and TRBJ2-5; possible D gene TRBD1, 6 bases. Germline V lookup: CDR1 SQVTM, CDR2 ANQGSEA. The CDR3 length is 13 residues. The V end was cut by 5 bases, the J end by 5 bases, with 15 bases between. The whole variable domain, filled in from reference TRBV29-1 and TRBJ2-5, reads SAVISQKPSRDICQRGTSLTIQCQVDSQVTMMFWYRQQPGQSLTLIATANQGSEATYESGFVIDKFPISRPNLTFSTLTVSNMSPEDSSIYLCSVLQGMGETQYFGPGTRLLVL.

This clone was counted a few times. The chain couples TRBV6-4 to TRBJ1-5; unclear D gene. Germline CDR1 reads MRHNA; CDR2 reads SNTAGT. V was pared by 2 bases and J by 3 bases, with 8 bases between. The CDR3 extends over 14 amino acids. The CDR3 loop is CASSDGLFNQPQHF. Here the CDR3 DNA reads TGTGCCAGCAGTGACGGACTGTTCAATCAGCCCCAGCATTTT.

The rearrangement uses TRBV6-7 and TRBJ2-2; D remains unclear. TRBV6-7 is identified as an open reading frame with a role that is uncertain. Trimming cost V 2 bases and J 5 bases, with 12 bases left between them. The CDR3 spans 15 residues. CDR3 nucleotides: TGTGCCAGCAGTTACCCCAGGCTGAAAACCGGGGAGCTGTTTTTT. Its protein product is CASSYPRLKTGELFF.

As DNA, the CDR3 is TGTGCCAGCAGTGAAGGGCTAGCGGGTGTCTCCTACGAGCAGTACTTC. It specifies CASSEGLAGVSYEQYF. The V call is TRBV6-1, the J call TRBJ2-7; 8 bases line up with TRBD2. Germline loops: CDR1 MNHNS, CDR2 SASEGT. The CDR3 loop spans 16 amino acids. The junction had 5 bases not matched to a gene; V was cut back by 1 base and J by 0 bases.

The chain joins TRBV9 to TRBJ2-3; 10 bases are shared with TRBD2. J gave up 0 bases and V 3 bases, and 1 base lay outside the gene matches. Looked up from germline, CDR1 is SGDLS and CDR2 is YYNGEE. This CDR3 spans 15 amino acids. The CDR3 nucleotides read TGTGCCAGCAGCGCGACTAGCGGGAGCACAGATACGCAGTATTTT. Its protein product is CASSATSGSTDTQYF.

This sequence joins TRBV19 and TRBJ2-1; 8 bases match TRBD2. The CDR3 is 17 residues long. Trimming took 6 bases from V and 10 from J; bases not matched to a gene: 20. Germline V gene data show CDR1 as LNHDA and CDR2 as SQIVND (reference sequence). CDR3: CASSPRPGLVPVGEQFF. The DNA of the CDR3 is TGTGCCAGTAGCCCACGCCCGGGACTAGTTCCCGTTGGGGAGCAGTTCTTC.

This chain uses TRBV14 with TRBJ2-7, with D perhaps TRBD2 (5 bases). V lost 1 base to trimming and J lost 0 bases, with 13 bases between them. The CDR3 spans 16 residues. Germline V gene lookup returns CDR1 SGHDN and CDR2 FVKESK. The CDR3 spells CASSQGSGYFSYEQYF. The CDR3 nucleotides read TGTGCCAGCAGCCAAGGCAGCGGATATTTCTCCTACGAGCAGTACTTC. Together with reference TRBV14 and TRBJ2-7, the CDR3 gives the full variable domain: EAGVTQFPSHSVIEKGQTVTLRCDPISGHDNLYWYRRVMGKEIKFLLHFVKESKQDESGMPNNRFLAERTGGTYSTLKVQPAELEDSGVYFCASSQGSGYFSYEQYFGPGTRLTVT.

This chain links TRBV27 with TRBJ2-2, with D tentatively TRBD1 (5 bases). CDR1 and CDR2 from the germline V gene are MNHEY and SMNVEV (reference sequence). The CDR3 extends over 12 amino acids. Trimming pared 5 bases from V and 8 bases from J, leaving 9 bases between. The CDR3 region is CASSLTAGELFF. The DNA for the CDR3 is TGTGCCAGCAGTCTGACAGCAGGGGAGCTGTTTTTT.

Here the CDR3 reads CASSTRGLNTGELFF. CDR3 sequence (DNA): TGTGCCAGCAGCACCAGGGGGCTGAACACCGGGGAGCTGTTTTTT. The genes are TRBV13 and TRBJ2-2; TRBD1 matches 8 bases. Germline loops: CDR1 PRHDT, CDR2 FYEKMQ (reference sequence). The CDR3 is 15 residues long. The ends lost 5 bases at V and 1 base at J; junction bases unmatched: 3.

The CDR3 spells CASSQEQTSGANVLTF. The CDR3 coding sequence is TGTGCCAGCAGCCAAGAACAGACCTCTGGGGCCAACGTCCTGACTTTC. V is TRBV4-2 and J is TRBJ2-6, with D uncertain. Germline values: CDR1 LGHNA, CDR2 YNFKEQ. V was pared by 0 bases and J by 0 bases, with 6 bases between. The CDR3 has 16 amino acids.

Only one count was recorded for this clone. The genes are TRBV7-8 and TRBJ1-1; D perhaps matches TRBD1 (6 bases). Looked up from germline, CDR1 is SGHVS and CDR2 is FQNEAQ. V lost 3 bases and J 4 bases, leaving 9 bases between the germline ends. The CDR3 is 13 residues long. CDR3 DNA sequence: TGTGCCAGCAGCTTTAACAGGGCCACTGAAGCTTTCTTT. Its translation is CASSFNRATEAFF.

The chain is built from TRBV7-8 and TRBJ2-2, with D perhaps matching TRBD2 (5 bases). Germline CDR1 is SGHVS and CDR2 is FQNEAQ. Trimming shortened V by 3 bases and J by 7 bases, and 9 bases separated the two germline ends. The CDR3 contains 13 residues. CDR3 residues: CASSFLAGGELFF. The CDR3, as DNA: TGTGCCAGCAGCTTCCTAGCCGGCGGGGAGCTGTTTTTT.

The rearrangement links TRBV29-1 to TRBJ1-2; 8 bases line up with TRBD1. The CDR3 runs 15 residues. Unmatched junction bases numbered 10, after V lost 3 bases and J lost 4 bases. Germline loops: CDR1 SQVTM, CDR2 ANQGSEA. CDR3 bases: TGCAGCGTTGATGCAGGGGGCCCCCCTCTCTATGGCTACACCTTC. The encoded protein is CSVDAGGPPLYGYTF.

The CDR3 DNA reads as TGTGCCAGAAGCAGCCCTTCGATTAACACTGAAGCTTTCTTT. Translating it yields CARSSPSINTEAFF. V gene TRBV5-3 combines with J gene TRBJ1-1; D unresolved. TRBV5-3 has ORF status, its function being uncertain. The CDR3 extends over 14 amino acids. Deletions cut 4 bases from V and 2 bases from J, with 12 bases between.

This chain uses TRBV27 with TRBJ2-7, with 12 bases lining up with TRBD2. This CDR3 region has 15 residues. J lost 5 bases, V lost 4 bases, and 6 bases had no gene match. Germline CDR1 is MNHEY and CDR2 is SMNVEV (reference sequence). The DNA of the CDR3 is TGTGCCAGCAGTTCCCCTAGCGGGAGGGAAGACGAGCAGTACTTC. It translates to CASSSPSGREDEQYF.

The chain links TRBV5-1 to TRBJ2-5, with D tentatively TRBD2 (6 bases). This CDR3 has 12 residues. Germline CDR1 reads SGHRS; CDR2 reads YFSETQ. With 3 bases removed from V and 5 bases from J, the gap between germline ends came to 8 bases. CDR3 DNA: TGCGCCAGCAGCTCAGGGAGGGAGACCCAGTACTTC. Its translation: CASSSGRETQYF.

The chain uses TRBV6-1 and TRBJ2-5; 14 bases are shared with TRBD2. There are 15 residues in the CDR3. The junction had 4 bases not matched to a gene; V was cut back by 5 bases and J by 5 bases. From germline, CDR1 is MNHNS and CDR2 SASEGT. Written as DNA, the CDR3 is TGTGCCAGCAGTTCTGGACTAGCGGGAGGCGAGACCCAGTACTTC. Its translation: CASSSGLAGGETQYF.

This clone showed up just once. CDR3 nucleotides: TGTGCCAGCAGCTTACTAGCGGGAGGGCCAAGTACCGGGGAGCTGTTTTTT. Translation gives CASSLLAGGPSTGELFF. The V call is TRBV11-2, the J call TRBJ2-2, with 12 bases fitting TRBD2. The CDR3 consists of 17 residues. After removal of 2 bases from V and 5 bases from J, the junction contained 6 bases not matched to a gene. CDR1 SGHAT and CDR2 FQNNGV come from the germline V gene.

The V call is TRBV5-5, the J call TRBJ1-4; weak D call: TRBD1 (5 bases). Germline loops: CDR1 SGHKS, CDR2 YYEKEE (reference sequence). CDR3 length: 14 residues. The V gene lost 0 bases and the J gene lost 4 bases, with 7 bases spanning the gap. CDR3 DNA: TGTGCCAGCAGCTTGGGACAGCTTAATGAAAAACTGTTTTTT. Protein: CASSLGQLNEKLFF.

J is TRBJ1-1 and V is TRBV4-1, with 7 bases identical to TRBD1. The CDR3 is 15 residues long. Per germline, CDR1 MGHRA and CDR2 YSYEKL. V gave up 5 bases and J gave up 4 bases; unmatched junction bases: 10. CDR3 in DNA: TGCGCCAGCAGCGGCAGACAGGGTAAGGGCACTGAAGCTTTCTTT. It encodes CASSGRQGKGTEAFF.

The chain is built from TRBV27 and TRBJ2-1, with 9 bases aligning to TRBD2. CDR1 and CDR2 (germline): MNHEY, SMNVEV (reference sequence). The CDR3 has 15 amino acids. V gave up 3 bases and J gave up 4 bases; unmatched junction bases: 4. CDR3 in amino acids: CASSFRTSAYNEQFF. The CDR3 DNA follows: TGTGCCAGCAGTTTCAGGACTAGCGCTTACAATGAGCAGTTCTTC.